This T cell receptor beta chain derives from a study of shared clonotypes between healthy human individuals. Study conclusions and caveats: At large depth, rarefaction still showed sorted-subset sequencing to be incomplete. Naive CD4 clonotype sharing across several donors was 5% to 6%.

Repertoires were generated with immunoSEQ multiplex PCR, while TCRdb's copy carries only in-frame clones and drops some. Here the sample spans about 610,000 clones, around 96% being singletons. This clone has a single count. The antigen remains undetermined. Germline V gene data show CDR1 as MDHEN and CDR2 as SYDVKM. There are 12 residues in the CDR3. Terminally differentiated effector memory CD45RA+ cells were excluded by CCR7 positive selection of CD45RO-negative cells. Every donor was a Caucasian adult from Nashville, Tennessee. The sequence was collected from a woman aged 25 to 39 in good health. This sequence joins TRBV28 and TRBJ2-5; D is perhaps TRBD2 (5 bases). The DNA end is more similar to TRBJ2-7, so the J call may be wrong. The sample consisted of naive CD8+ T cells sorted from blood. The CDR3 sequence: CASSLDSNEQYF. As DNA, the CDR3 is TGTGCCAGCAGTTTGGACTCTAACGAGCAGTACTTC.